The 6 T cell receptor beta chains listed next were all sequenced from one sample in a study of T cell changes during pregnancy in multiple sclerosis. The repertoire was sequenced with immunoSEQ multiplex PCR; TCRdb's copy has only in-frame clones and lacks some. The sample lists 65,000 to 90,000 clones, 90% to 95% occurring once. Sequenced here: PBMCs, sampled in the first trimester of pregnancy. These receptors were collected from a female donor in good health, serving as a control in a pregnancy study. Some clones in this sample may be carry-over from other donors' samples.

The CDR3 region is CASSPDRNYGYTF. The CDR3 DNA sequence: TGTGCCAGCAGCCCGGACAGGAACTATGGCTACACCTTC. This chain uses TRBV5-4 with TRBJ1-2; 7 positions agree with TRBD1. Germline loops: CDR1 SGHNT, CDR2 YYREEE (reference sequence). The CDR3 spans 13 residues. After removal of 4 bases from V and 2 bases from J, the junction contained 2 bases not matched to a gene. The variable domain in full, completed from reference TRBV5-4 and TRBJ1-2, reads ETGVTQSPTHLIKTRGQQVTLRCSSQSGHNTVSWYQQALGQGPQFIFQYYREEENGRGNFPPRFSGLQFPNYSSELNVNALELDDSALYLCASSPDRNYGYTFGSGTRLTVV.

The chain recombines TRBV13 with TRBJ1-5, with a tentative D call TRBD1 (5 bases). This CDR3 region has 16 residues. V lost 5 bases and J lost 5, with 19 bases in between. Germline V gene data show CDR1 as PRHDT and CDR2 as FYEKMQ (reference sequence). In DNA form, the CDR3 reads TGTGCCAGCAGCCTCAATTCTGGGGGGGTAGATCAGCCCCAGCATTTT. Residues: CASSLNSGGVDQPQHF.

The chain carries TRBV7-3 and TRBJ2-1, with D perhaps matching TRBD2 (6 bases). V was clipped by 5 bases and J by 10 bases, with 12 bases between them. Germline V gives CDR1 SGHTA, CDR2 FQGTGA. The CDR3 loop spans 12 amino acids. The CDR3 protein is CASSAPGGEQFF. Here the CDR3 DNA reads TGTGCCAGCAGCGCCCCCGGAGGGGAGCAGTTCTTC.

This clone was recorded only once. V gene TRBV29-1 combines with J gene TRBJ2-1; tentative D call: TRBD2 (6 bases). Trimming shortened V by 4 bases and J by 7 bases, and 20 bases separated the two germline ends. CDR3 length equals 15 residues. Germline-derived CDR1 and CDR2 are SQVTM and ANQGSEA. Here the CDR3 reads CSVVPRSGVKNEQFF. CDR3 bases: TGCAGCGTTGTCCCCCGGTCGGGGGTGAAGAATGAGCAGTTCTTC.

This sequence joins TRBV18 and TRBJ2-7; perhaps TRBD1 as D (6 bases). The V and J ends lost 4 bases and 2 bases respectively, with 12 bases between them. The CDR3 sequence is 14 residues long. Germline V gene data show CDR1 as KGHSH and CDR2 as LQKENI. The DNA for the CDR3 is TGTGCCAGCTCACGGACGGACAGACCCTACGAGCAGTACTTC. The encoded protein is CASSRTDRPYEQYF.

The chain joins TRBV5-1 to TRBJ2-6; D not resolved. The V end lost 2 bases, the J end lost 0 bases, and 6 bases lay between the germline ends. The length of the CDR3 is 15 residues. Looked up from germline, CDR1 is SGHRS and CDR2 is YFSETQ. CDR3 protein: CASSLLSSGANVLTF. DNA for the CDR3: TGCGCCAGCAGCTTACTGAGCTCTGGGGCCAACGTCCTGACTTTC. The entire variable domain, with the rest obtained from reference TRBV5-1 and TRBJ2-6, is as follows: KAGVTQTPRYLIKTRGQQVTLSCSPISGHRSVSWYQQTPGQGLQFLFEYFSETQRNKGNFPGRFSGRQFSNSRSEMNVSTLELGDSALYLCASSLLSSGANVLTFGAGSRLTVL.